Shown below are 11 T cell receptor beta chains from a single sample sequenced in a study of blood T cell repertoires in COVID-19. Produced via immunoSEQ multiplex PCR; TCRdb's table is partial and in-frame only. The sample includes over 60,000 clones, around 91% seen only once; the top ten take approximately 5.8%. The sequenced sample consisted of peripheral blood. These receptor sequences come from a man between 50 and 59 years old with acute or convalescent COVID-19.

The genes are TRBV12-3 or TRBV12-4 and TRBJ1-2, with D unclear. The ends were cut back, 5 bases at V and 1 base at J, with 5 bases in the middle. The CDR3 loop spans 12 amino acids. This chain's CDR3 is CASSIVNYGYTF. The CDR3 nucleotides read TGTGCCAGCAGTATCGTTAACTATGGCTACACCTTC.

The V gene is TRBV7-6, the J gene TRBJ1-5; D is unclear. Germline values: CDR1 SGHVS, CDR2 FNYEAQ. V was trimmed by 0 bases and J by 0 bases, leaving 12 bases between them. The CDR3 runs 17 residues. CDR3 DNA: TGTGCCAGCAGCTTAGCGCGTAAGCAAATTAGCAATCAGCCCCAGCATTTT. Translated: CASSLARKQISNQPQHF.

CDR3 DNA sequence: TGTGCCAGCAGTTTAGAGTCAGACTATGGCTACACCTTC. It specifies CASSLESDYGYTF. V usage is TRBV12-3 or TRBV12-4 and J usage is TRBJ1-2; D is unclear. V shed 1 base and J shed 3 bases, with 6 bases lying between them. The CDR3 runs to 13 residues.

The sample holds one count of this clone. The V call is TRBV5-5, the J call TRBJ1-4; D is perhaps TRBD1 (5 bases). V was cut by 1 base and J by 6 bases, with 10 bases left in between. Germline V gene data show CDR1 as SGHKS and CDR2 as YYEKEE (reference sequence). The CDR3 is 14 amino acids. The DNA of the CDR3 is TGTGCCAGCAGCTTGAGGCGGGGGGATGAAAAACTGTTTTTT. Its protein is CASSLRRGDEKLFF.

The chain employs TRBV5-7 and TRBJ1-1; D is undetermined. TRBV5-7 is an ORF, and what it does is uncertain. There are 11 residues in the CDR3. V was trimmed by 1 base and J by 7 bases, leaving 5 bases between them. The CDR3 loop reads CASSLYIEAFF. Written as DNA, the CDR3 is TGTGCCAGCAGCTTGTATATTGAAGCTTTCTTT.

This clone showed up just once. The rearrangement uses TRBV29-1 and TRBJ2-1; D perhaps matches TRBD2 (6 bases). V lost 7 bases, J lost 8 bases, and 21 bases lay in between. The CDR3 extends over 14 amino acids. CDR1 is SQVTM, CDR2 ANQGSEA, per germline. The CDR3: CSARSSGFRYEQFF. The CDR3 nucleotides are TGCAGCGCCCGAAGCAGCGGGTTTAGGTATGAGCAGTTCTTC.

The chain combines TRBV5-6 with TRBJ1-5; D uncertain. V lost 4 bases and J lost 3, with 5 bases in between. The CDR3 runs to 12 residues. Germline V CDR1 and CDR2: SGHDT, YYEEEE. CDR3 in DNA: TGTGCCAGCAGCGTTAACAATCAGCCCCAGCATTTT. It is translated as CASSVNNQPQHF. Full variable domain (rest looked up from reference TRBV5-6 and TRBJ1-5): DAGVTQSPTHLIKTRGQQVTLRCSPKSGHDTVSWYQQALGQGPQFIFQYYEEEERQRGNFPDRFSGHQFPNYSSELNVNALLLGDSALYLCASSVNNQPQHFGDGTRLSIL.

The V call is TRBV7-8, the J call TRBJ2-7, with TRBD2 identical over 10 bases. The CDR3 contains 15 residues. The ends lost 4 bases at V and 3 bases at J; junction bases unmatched: 6. CDR1 and CDR2 from the germline V gene are SGHVS and FQNEAQ. The CDR3 loop reads CASSSSGRDFYEQYF. DNA for the CDR3: TGTGCCAGCAGCTCCAGCGGGAGGGACTTCTACGAGCAGTACTTC.

The V call is TRBV5-5, the J call TRBJ1-2; D perhaps matches TRBD1 (6 bases). Germline V gives CDR1 SGHKS, CDR2 YYEKEE (reference sequence). This CDR3 is built from 17 residues. V gave up 4 bases and J gave up 6 bases, with 25 bases separating them. The CDR3 region has the DNA TGTGCCAGCAGCCTACAGGGATGGGGCGGGTCTTTGGATGGCTACACCTTC. Its translation: CASSLQGWGGSLDGYTF.

The rearrangement uses TRBV19 and TRBJ1-3; D possibly corresponds to TRBD1 (5 bases). The CDR3 sequence is 15 residues long. Germline V CDR1 and CDR2: LNHDA, SQIVND (reference sequence). V lost 4 bases and J lost 0, with 10 bases in between. CDR3 region: CASSTTGYSGNTIYF. As DNA, the CDR3 is TGTGCCAGTAGTACTACAGGCTACTCTGGAAACACCATATATTTT.

The J gene is TRBJ1-1, the V gene TRBV2; D gene unclear. Germline-derived CDR1 and CDR2 are SNHLY and FYNNEI. V was clipped by 8 bases and J by 7 bases, with 11 bases between them. This CDR3 has 11 amino acids. The CDR3 DNA reads TGTGCCAGCCTGACACGGATTGAAGCTTTCTTT. Translating it yields CASLTRIEAFF.